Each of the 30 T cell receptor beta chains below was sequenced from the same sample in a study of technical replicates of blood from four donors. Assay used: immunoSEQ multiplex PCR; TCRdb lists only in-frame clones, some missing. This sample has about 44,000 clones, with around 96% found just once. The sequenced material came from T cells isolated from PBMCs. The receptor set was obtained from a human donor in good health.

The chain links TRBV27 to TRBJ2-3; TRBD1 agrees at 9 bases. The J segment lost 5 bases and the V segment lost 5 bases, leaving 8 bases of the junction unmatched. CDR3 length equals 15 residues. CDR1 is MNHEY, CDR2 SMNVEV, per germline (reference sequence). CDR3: CASSPLMGQGDTQYF. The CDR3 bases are TGTGCCAGCAGTCCCCTTATGGGACAGGGAGATACGCAGTATTTT.

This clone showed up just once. CDR3 loop: CASTPRLAGGQFF. As DNA, the CDR3 is TGCGCCAGCACCCCGAGACTAGCGGGAGGGCAGTTCTTC. The rearrangement links TRBV5-1 to TRBJ2-1, with TRBD2 matching over 13 bases. In germline, CDR1 is SGHRS, CDR2 YFSETQ. This CDR3 spans 13 amino acids. The V gene end was trimmed by 6 bases and the J gene end by 12 bases; junction bases not matched to a gene: 6.

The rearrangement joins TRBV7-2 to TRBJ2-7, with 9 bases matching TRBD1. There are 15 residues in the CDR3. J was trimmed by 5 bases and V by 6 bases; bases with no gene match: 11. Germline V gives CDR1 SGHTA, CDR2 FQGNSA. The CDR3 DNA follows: TGTGCCAGCAGTCAAGGCGGGACAGGGTGGGACGAGCAGTACTTC. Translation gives CASSQGGTGWDEQYF.

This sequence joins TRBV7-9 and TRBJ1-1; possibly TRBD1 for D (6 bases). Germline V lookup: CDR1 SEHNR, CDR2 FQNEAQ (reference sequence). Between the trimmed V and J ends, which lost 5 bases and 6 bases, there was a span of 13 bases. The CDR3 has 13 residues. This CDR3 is CASSHWDTPEAFF. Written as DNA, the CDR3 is TGTGCCAGCAGCCACTGGGACACCCCTGAAGCTTTCTTT.

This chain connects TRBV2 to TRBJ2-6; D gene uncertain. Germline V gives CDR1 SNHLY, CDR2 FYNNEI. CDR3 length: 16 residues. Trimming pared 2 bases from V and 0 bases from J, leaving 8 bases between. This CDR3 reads CASSEPGNSGANVLTF. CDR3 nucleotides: TGTGCCAGCAGTGAACCGGGTAACTCTGGGGCCAACGTCCTGACTTTC.

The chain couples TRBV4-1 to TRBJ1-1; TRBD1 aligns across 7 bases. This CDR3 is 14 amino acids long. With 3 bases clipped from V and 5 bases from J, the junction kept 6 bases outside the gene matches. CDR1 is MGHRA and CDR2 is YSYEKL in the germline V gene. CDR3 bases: TGCGCCAGCAGCCAGCAGGGACAGTGGACTGAAGCTTTCTTT. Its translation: CASSQQGQWTEAFF.

CDR3 region: CASSLVAGQWEETQYF. The DNA of the CDR3 is TGTGCCAGCAGTTTAGTAGCGGGACAGTGGGAAGAGACCCAGTACTTC. The chain uses TRBV28 and TRBJ2-5, with TRBD2 as a possible D gene (8 bases). The length of the CDR3 is 16 residues. Between the trimmed V and J ends, which lost 2 bases and 3 bases, there was a span of 16 bases. Germline V gives CDR1 MDHEN, CDR2 SYDVKM.

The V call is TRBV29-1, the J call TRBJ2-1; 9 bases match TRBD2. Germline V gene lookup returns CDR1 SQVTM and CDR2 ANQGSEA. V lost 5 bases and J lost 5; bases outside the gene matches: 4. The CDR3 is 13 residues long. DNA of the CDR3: TGCAGCGTTCCAACTAGCGGGCACAATGAGCAGTTCTTC. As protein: CSVPTSGHNEQFF.

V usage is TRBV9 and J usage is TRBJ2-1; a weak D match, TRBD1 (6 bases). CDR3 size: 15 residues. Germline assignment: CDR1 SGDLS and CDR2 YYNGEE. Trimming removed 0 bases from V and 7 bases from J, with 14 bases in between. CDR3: CASSVVTGVQNEQFF. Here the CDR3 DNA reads TGTGCCAGCAGCGTAGTGACAGGTGTACAGAATGAGCAGTTCTTC.

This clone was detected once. CDR3 coding DNA: TGTGCCAGCAGTGACTCCTGGGGGGGCACTGAAGCTTTCTTT. Amino acids: CASSDSWGGTEAFF. The chain uses TRBV6-1 and TRBJ1-1; tentatively, D is TRBD1 (5 bases). Germline V lookup: CDR1 MNHNS, CDR2 SASEGT. The CDR3 runs 14 residues. Trimming pared 3 bases from V and 4 bases from J, leaving 12 bases between.

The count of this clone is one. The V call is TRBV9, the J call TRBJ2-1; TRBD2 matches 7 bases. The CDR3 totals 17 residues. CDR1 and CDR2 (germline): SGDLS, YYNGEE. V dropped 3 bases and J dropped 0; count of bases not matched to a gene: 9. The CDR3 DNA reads TGTGCCAGCAGCGGAGGTTTGGGCGGGAGCTCCTACAATGAGCAGTTCTTC. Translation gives CASSGGLGGSSYNEQFF.

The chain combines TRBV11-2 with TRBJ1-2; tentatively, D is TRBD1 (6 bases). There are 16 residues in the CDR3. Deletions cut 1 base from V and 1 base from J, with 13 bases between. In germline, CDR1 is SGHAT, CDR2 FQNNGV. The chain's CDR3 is CASSLAGQLNNYGYTF. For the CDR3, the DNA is TGTGCCAGCAGCTTAGCCGGACAGTTGAATAACTATGGCTACACCTTC.

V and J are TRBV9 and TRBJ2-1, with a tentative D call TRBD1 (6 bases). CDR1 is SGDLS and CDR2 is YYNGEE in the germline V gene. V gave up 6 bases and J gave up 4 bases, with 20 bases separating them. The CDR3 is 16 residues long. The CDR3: CASNTQKGQKYNEQFF. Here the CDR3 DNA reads TGTGCCAGCAACACCCAAAAAGGACAGAAATACAATGAGCAGTTCTTC.

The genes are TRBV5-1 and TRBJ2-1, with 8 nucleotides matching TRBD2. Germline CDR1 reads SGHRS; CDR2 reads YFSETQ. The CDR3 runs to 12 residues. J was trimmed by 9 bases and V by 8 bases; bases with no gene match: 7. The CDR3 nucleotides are TGCGCCAGTTATGAGGCGGGAGGTGAGCAGTTCTTC. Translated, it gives CASYEAGGEQFF. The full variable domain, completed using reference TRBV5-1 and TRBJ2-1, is KAGVTQTPRYLIKTRGQQVTLSCSPISGHRSVSWYQQTPGQGLQFLFEYFSETQRNKGNFPGRFSGRQFSNSRSEMNVSTLELGDSALYLCASYEAGGEQFFGPGTRLTVL.

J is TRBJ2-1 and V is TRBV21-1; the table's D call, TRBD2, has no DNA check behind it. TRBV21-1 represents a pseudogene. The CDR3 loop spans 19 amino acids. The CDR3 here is CASSPVLADRSGSYNEQFF. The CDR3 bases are TGTGCCAGCAGCCCCGTCCTGGCGGACCGGTCGGGGTCCTACAATGAGCAGTTCTTC.

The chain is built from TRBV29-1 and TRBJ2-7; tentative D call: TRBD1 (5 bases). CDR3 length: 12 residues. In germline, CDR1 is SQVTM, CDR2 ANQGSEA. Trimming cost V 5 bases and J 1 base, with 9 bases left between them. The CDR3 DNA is TGCAGCGTTTACGGACAATCCTACGAGCAGTACTTC. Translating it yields CSVYGQSYEQYF.

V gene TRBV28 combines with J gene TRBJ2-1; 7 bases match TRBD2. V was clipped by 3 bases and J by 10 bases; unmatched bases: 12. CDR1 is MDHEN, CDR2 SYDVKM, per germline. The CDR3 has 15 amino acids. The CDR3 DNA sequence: TGTGCCAGCAGTTTTAATAGCGGGCTGGGGGGGGAGCAGTTCTTC. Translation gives CASSFNSGLGGEQFF.

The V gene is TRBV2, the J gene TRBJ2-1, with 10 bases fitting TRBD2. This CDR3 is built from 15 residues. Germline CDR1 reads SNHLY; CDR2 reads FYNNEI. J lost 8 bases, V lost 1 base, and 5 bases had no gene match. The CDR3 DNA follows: TGTGCCAGCAGTGAAGAAGCGGGAGGGATCGATGAGCAGTTCTTC. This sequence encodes CASSEEAGGIDEQFF. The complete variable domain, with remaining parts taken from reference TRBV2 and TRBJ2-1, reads EPEVTQTPSHQVTQMGQEVILRCVPISNHLYFYWYRQILGQKVEFLVSFYNNEISEKSEIFDDQFSVERPDGSNFTLKIRSTKLEDSAMYFCASSEEAGGIDEQFFGPGTRLTVL.

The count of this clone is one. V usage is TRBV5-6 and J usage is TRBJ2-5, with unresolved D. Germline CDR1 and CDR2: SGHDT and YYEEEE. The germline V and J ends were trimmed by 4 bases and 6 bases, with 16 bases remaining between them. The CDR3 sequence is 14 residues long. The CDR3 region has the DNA TGTGCCAGCAGCAAGAACTTGGGCTATCAGACCCAGTACTTC. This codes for CASSKNLGYQTQYF.

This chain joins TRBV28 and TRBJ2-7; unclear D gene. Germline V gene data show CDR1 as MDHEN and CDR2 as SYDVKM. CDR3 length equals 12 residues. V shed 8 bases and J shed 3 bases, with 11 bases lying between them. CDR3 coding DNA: TGTGCCAGCGGCGGCGGAAACTACGAGCAGTACTTC. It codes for CASGGGNYEQYF.

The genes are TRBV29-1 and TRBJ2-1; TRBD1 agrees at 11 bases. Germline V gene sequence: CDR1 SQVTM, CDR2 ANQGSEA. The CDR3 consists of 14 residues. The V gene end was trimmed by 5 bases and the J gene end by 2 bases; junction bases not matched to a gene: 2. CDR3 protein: CSVPGQGAYNEQFF. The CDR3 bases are TGCAGCGTTCCGGGACAGGGGGCCTACAATGAGCAGTTCTTC.

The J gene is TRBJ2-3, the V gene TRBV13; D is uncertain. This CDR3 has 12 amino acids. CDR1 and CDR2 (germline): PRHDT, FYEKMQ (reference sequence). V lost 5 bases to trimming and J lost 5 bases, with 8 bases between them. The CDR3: CASSAILDTQYF. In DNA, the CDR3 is TGTGCCAGCAGCGCAATACTAGATACGCAGTATTTT.

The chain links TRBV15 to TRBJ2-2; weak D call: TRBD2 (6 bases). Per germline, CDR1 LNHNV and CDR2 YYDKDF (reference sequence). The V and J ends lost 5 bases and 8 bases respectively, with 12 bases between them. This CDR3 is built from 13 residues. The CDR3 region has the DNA TGTGCCACCAGCCTGACTAGAACGGGGGAGCTGTTTTTT. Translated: CATSLTRTGELFF.

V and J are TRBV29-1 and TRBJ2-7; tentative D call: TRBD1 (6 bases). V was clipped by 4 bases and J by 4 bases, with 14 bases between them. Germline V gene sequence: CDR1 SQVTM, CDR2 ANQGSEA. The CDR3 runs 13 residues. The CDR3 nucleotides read TGCAGCGTTGGGCCAGGGGCCTTTTACGAGCAGTACTTC. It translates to CSVGPGAFYEQYF.

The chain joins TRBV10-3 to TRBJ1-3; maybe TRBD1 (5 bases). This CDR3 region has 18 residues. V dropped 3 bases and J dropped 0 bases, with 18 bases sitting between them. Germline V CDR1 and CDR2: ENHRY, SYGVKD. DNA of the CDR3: TGTGCCATCAGTGACCCCAAAGCGGGGGTTGGCTCTGGAAACACCATATATTTT. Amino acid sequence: CAISDPKAGVGSGNTIYF.

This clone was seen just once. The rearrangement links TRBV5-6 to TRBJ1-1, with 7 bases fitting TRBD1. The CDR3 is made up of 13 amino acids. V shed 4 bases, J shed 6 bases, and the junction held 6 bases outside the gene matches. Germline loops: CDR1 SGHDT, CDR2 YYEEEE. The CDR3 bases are TGTGCCAGCAGCCCAGGGACAGCTCCTGAAGCTTTCTTT. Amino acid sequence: CASSPGTAPEAFF.

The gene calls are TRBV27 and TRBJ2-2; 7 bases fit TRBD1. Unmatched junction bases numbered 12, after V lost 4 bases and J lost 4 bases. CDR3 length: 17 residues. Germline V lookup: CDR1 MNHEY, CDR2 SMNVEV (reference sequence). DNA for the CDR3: TGTGCCAGCAGTTATAGGAGTATGACAGGGATCACCGGGGAGCTGTTTTTT. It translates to CASSYRSMTGITGELFF.

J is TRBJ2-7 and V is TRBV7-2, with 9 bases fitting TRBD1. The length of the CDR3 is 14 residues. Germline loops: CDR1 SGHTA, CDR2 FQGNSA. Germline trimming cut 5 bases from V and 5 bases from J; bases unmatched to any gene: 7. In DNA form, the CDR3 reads TGTGCCAGCAGCCTGGACAGGGGTGACGACGAGCAGTACTTC. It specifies CASSLDRGDDEQYF.

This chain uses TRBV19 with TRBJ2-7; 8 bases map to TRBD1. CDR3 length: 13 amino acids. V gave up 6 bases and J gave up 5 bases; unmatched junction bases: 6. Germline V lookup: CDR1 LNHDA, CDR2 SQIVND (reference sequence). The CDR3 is CASSRTGSHEQYF. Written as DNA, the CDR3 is TGTGCCAGTAGCAGGACAGGGAGCCACGAGCAGTACTTC. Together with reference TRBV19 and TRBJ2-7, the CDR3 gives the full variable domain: DGGITQSPKYLFRKEGQNVTLSCEQNLNHDAMYWYRQDPGQGLRLIYYSQIVNDFQKGDIAEGYSVSREKKESFPLTVTSAQKNPTAFYLCASSRTGSHEQYFGPGTRLTVT.

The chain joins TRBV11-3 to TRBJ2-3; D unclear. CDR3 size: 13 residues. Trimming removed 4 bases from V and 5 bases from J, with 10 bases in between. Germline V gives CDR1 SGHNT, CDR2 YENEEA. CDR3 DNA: TGTGCCAGCAGCTCTAACTGGTTAGATACGCAGTATTTT. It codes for CASSSNWLDTQYF. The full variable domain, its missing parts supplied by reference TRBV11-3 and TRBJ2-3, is EAGVVQSPRYKIIEKKQPVAFWCNPISGHNTLYWYLQNLGQGPELLIRYENEEAVDDSQLPKDRFSAERLKGVDSTLKIQPAELGDSAVYLCASSSNWLDTQYFGPGTRLTVL.